This TCR beta chain was captured in a study of blood T cells in healthy people across ages. This CDR3 is built from 16 residues. The V end was cut by 0 bases, the J end by 0 bases, with 10 bases between. The V gene's germline CDR1 is SGDLS and CDR2 YYNGEE. Primers used in a second PCR of roughly 7 to 12 cycles were a sample-barcoded 5' primer and a J-beta primer mix. Each cDNA molecule was tagged by a template-switch adaptor with 12 random nucleotides. One entry per CDR3 protein results from TCRdb running MiXCR on the 5' RACE reads. The sample holds 780,000 or so distinct CDR3 sequences, about 61% seen once.

The chain has TRBV9 and TRBJ2-1; perhaps TRBD1 as D (6 bases). The material sequenced was blood. The TCR was taken from a man aged 40-55 years in good health. The CDR3 spells CASSVGTRGSYNEQFF. The CDR3 DNA sequence: TGTGCCAGCAGCGTAGGCACCAGGGGCTCCTACAATGAGCAGTTCTTC.